Listed here are 20 T cell receptor beta chains from one sample, sequenced in a study of human T cells and chemical hapten exposure. As for time point: patch test 1, 2 weeks after DPC sensitization. Treatment defined: therapeutic diphenylcyclopropenone sensitization with weekly scalp DPC. In TCRdb, the RACE reads were re-called with MiXCR into one record per CDR3 protein. The table shows 150,000 to 200,000 distinct CDR3 sequences, with roughly 15% occurring only once. Sequencing was performed on whole blood, taken in connection with sensitization to the hapten diphenylcyclopropenone (DPC). These receptors all come from a woman aged 25 to 39 with alopecia areata. Some clones in this sample may be carry-over from other donors' samples.

This clonotype was recorded at least ten times. The chain joins TRBV6-6 to TRBJ1-6, with 10 bases aligning to TRBD1. The trim removed 5 bases at V and 9 bases at J, leaving 4 bases unmatched. The CDR3 extends over 14 amino acids. Germline V gene lookup returns CDR1 MNHNY and CDR2 SVGAGI (reference sequence). The CDR3 sequence is CASSQTGGGSPLHF. CDR3 nucleotide sequence: TGTGCCAGCAGTCAGACAGGGGGCGGTTCACCCCTCCACTTT.

The chain employs TRBV5-1 and TRBJ2-3, with a tentative D call TRBD2 (6 bases). The CDR3 loop spans 16 amino acids. CDR1 and CDR2 (germline): SGHRS, YFSETQ. Trimming removed 0 bases from V and 6 bases from J, with 17 bases in between. CDR3 in DNA: TGCGCCAGCAGCTTGGAAGGGCTAGCGCGCGGTGATACGCAGTATTTT. Residues: CASSLEGLARGDTQYF.

The chain carries TRBV28 and TRBJ2-7; the D is unclear. CDR3 length: 14 amino acids. V was clipped by 4 bases and J by 2 bases, with 12 bases between them. Germline values: CDR1 MDHEN, CDR2 SYDVKM. CDR3 DNA sequence: TGTGCCAGCAGTTCCGGGTCTACGGCCTACGAGCAGTACTTC. The encoded protein is CASSSGSTAYEQYF.

The rearrangement joins TRBV9 to TRBJ1-6; D is unclear. The CDR3 contains 14 residues. CDR1 is SGDLS, CDR2 YYNGEE, per germline. Trimming cost V 0 bases and J 7 bases, with 8 bases left between them. In nucleotides, the CDR3 is TGTGCCAGCAGCGTAGCAGGAAACAATTCACCCCTCCACTTT. This codes for CASSVAGNNSPLHF.

The chain is built from TRBV29-1 and TRBJ2-7; 8 bases map to TRBD2. CDR1 SQVTM and CDR2 ANQGSEA come from the germline V gene. CDR3 length equals 12 residues. Trimming cost V 6 bases and J 2 bases; bases outside gene matches: 3. CDR3 sequence: CSVLTSAYEQYF. In nucleotides, the CDR3 is TGCAGCGTCCTGACTAGCGCCTACGAGCAGTACTTC.

This clonotype was observed at least ten times. The CDR3 DNA reads as TGTGCCAGCAGCTTAACTCGGACAGCCACTGAAGCTTTCTTT. This sequence encodes CASSLTRTATEAFF. This chain uses TRBV7-6 with TRBJ1-1; D is perhaps TRBD1 (6 bases). Germline-derived CDR1 and CDR2 are SGHVS and FNYEAQ. The CDR3 totals 14 residues. Trimming took 2 bases from V and 4 from J, leaving 11 bases between them.

The chain joins TRBV7-3 to TRBJ2-7; the D gene is possibly TRBD1 (6 bases). V was trimmed by 0 bases and J by 3 bases, leaving 12 bases between them. This CDR3 has 15 amino acids. Germline loops: CDR1 SGHTA, CDR2 FQGTGA. CDR3 nucleotides: TGTGCCAGCAGCTTAACAGGCCAGGGGAACTACGAGCAGTACTTC. Encoded protein: CASSLTGQGNYEQYF.

V and J are TRBV7-6 and TRBJ1-6; 7 bases are a match to TRBD1. The germline CDR1 and CDR2 sequences are SGHVS and FNYEAQ. This CDR3 comprises 15 residues. Losses at the gene ends were 1 base for V and 6 bases for J; bases not matched to a gene: 3. This CDR3 reads CASSLGDSLNSPLHF. For the CDR3, the DNA is TGTGCCAGCAGCTTAGGGGACAGCCTTAATTCACCCCTCCACTTT. Supplemented by reference TRBV7-6 and TRBJ1-6, the full variable domain reads GAGVSQSPRYKVTKRGQDVALRCDPISGHVSLYWYRQALGQGPEFLTYFNYEAQQDKSGLPNDRFSAERPEGSISTLTIQRTEQRDSAMYRCASSLGDSLNSPLHFGNGTRLTVT.

The table lists this clonotype with many counts. The chain recombines TRBV6-6 with TRBJ1-2; D perhaps matches TRBD1 (5 bases). The CDR3 runs to 15 residues. Germline V gives CDR1 MNHNY, CDR2 SVGAGI (reference sequence). With 0 bases removed from V and 6 bases from J, the gap between germline ends came to 14 bases. This CDR3 reads CASSYSAQGVDGYTF. In DNA form, the CDR3 reads TGTGCCAGCAGTTACTCGGCCCAGGGTGTGGATGGCTACACCTTC.

This clonotype was counted many times. This rearrangement joins TRBV4-3 to TRBJ1-6; D might be TRBD1 (5 bases). The V end lost 1 base, the J end lost 9 bases, and 10 bases lay between the germline ends. The V gene's germline CDR1 is LGHNA and CDR2 YSLEER. This CDR3 is built from 14 residues. CDR3 in amino acids: CASSQGQGASPLHF. The CDR3 DNA sequence: TGCGCCAGCAGCCAAGGACAAGGGGCTTCACCCCTCCACTTT.

This clonotype was observed many times. The chain is built from TRBV9 and TRBJ2-6; D unclear. The V end lost 0 bases, the J end lost 4 bases, and 8 bases lay between the germline ends. Per germline, CDR1 SGDLS and CDR2 YYNGEE. The CDR3 covers 15 residues. The DNA of the CDR3 is TGTGCCAGCAGCGTAGGAAGCTTGGGGGCCAACGTCCTGACTTTC. This codes for CASSVGSLGANVLTF.

The chain couples TRBV7-9 to TRBJ1-1, with D uncertain. The CDR3 totals 14 residues. Germline assignment: CDR1 SEHNR and CDR2 FQNEAQ (reference sequence). With 5 bases removed from V and 1 base from J, the gap between germline ends came to 11 bases. As DNA, the CDR3 is TGTGCCAGCAGCCCCCGGGCTTCGAACACTGAAGCTTTCTTT. As protein: CASSPRASNTEAFF.

This clonotype occurred a few times. The rearrangement uses TRBV29-1 and TRBJ1-1; tentatively, D is TRBD1 (6 bases). Germline CDR1 SQVTM, CDR2 ANQGSEA. Trimming removed 4 bases from V and 3 bases from J, with 12 bases in between. The CDR3 runs 13 residues. The CDR3 reads CSVADRYDTEAFF. CDR3 coding DNA: TGCAGCGTTGCCGACAGGTACGACACTGAAGCTTTCTTT.

In this sample, this clonotype turned up once. This chain joins TRBV10-3 and TRBJ1-4, with D tentatively TRBD1 (5 bases). Germline V gene lookup returns CDR1 ENHRY and CDR2 SYGVKD. V lost 0 bases and J lost 5, with 7 bases in between. The CDR3 is made up of 14 amino acids. CDR3 sequence reads: CAISESGGNEKLFF. DNA of the CDR3: TGTGCCATCAGTGAGTCCGGGGGAAATGAAAAACTGTTTTTT.

The V gene is TRBV20-1, the J gene TRBJ1-5; D unresolved. Germline CDR1 reads DFQATT; CDR2 reads SNEGSKA (reference sequence). There are 14 residues in the CDR3. V dropped 1 base and J dropped 0 bases, with 7 bases sitting between them. The CDR3 here is CSARGGISNQPQHF. The CDR3 nucleotides read TGCAGTGCTAGAGGCGGGATTAGCAATCAGCCCCAGCATTTT.

This clonotype was detected many times. This chain uses TRBV29-1 with TRBJ1-1; no clear D. Germline CDR1 reads SQVTM; CDR2 reads ANQGSEA. V gave up 5 bases and J gave up 4 bases, with 11 bases separating them. The CDR3 totals 12 residues. CDR3 in DNA: TGCAGCGTTAGACCGGATGGCACTGAAGCTTTCTTT. Its translation: CSVRPDGTEAFF.

There are many counts of this clonotype. The chain has TRBV27 and TRBJ1-4; D gene uncertain. CDR3 length: 13 residues. CDR1 and CDR2 (germline): MNHEY, SMNVEV (reference sequence). Trimming took off 0 bases at V and 7 bases at J, with 6 bases between the two ends. CDR3 region: CASSLSWGEKLFF. The CDR3 DNA follows: TGTGCCAGCAGTTTATCGTGGGGTGAAAAACTGTTTTTT.

The chain recombines TRBV11-2 with TRBJ2-3; 9 nucleotides line up with TRBD1. J gave up 5 bases and V 5 bases, and 11 bases lay outside the gene matches. Looked up from germline, CDR1 is SGHAT and CDR2 is FQNNGV. The CDR3 has 16 amino acids. The CDR3 here is CASSPPRQGVVDTQYF. The CDR3 coding sequence is TGTGCCAGCAGCCCTCCCCGACAGGGGGTGGTAGATACGCAGTATTTT.

This clonotype was seen once. The CDR3 sequence: CASSPQPATENTEAFF. The CDR3 DNA sequence: TGTGCCAGCTCACCTCAACCGGCGACGGAGAACACTGAAGCTTTCTTT. The rearrangement uses TRBV18 and TRBJ1-1; no clear D. Trimming stripped 3 bases from V and 1 base from J, with 15 bases between. The length of the CDR3 is 16 residues. Germline assignment: CDR1 KGHSH and CDR2 LQKENI.

CDR3 amino acids: CAISATGAEAFF. CDR3 bases: TGTGCCATCAGCGCGACAGGTGCTGAAGCTTTCTTT. The chain carries TRBV10-3 and TRBJ1-1; D may be TRBD1 (6 bases). Between the trimmed V and J ends, which lost 6 bases and 6 bases, there was a span of 11 bases. CDR3 length: 12 residues. Germline-derived CDR1 and CDR2 are ENHRY and SYGVKD.